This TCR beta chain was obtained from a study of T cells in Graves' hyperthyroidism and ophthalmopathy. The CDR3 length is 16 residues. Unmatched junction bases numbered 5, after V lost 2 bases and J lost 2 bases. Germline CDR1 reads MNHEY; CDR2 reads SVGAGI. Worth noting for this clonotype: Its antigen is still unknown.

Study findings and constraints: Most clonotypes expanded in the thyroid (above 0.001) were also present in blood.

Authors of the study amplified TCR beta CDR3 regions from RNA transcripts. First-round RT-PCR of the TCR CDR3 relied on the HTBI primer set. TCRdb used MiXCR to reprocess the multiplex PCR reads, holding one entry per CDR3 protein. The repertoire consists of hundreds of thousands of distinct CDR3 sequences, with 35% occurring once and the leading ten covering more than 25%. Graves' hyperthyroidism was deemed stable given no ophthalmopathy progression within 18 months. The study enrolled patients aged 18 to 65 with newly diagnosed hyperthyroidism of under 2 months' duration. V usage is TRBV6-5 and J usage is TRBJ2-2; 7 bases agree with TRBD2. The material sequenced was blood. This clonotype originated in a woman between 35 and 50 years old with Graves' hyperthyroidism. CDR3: CASSYVGGSNTGELFF. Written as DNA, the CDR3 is TGTGCCAGCAGTTACGTCGGGGGGTCTAACACCGGGGAGCTGTTTTTT.